The T cell receptor (beta chain) under discussion was sequenced for a study of blood T cell repertoires in COVID-19. Study details: Material from acute and convalescent COVID-19 was sourced from the United States, Italy and Spain.

This clone has a handful of counts. The CDR3 sequence is 13 residues long. Germline loops: CDR1 SNHLY, CDR2 FYNNEI. V was trimmed by 3 bases and J by 8 bases, leaving 13 bases between them. While infection was still active, Seattle patients were enrolled and then followed longitudinally. Sequencing used immunoSEQ multiplex PCR; TCRdb keeps in-frame clones, though not all of them. The repertoire holds 430,000 or so clones, with approximately 90% as singletons. This receptor was identified in a young man with COVID-19, enrolled during active disease. Sequenced material: peripheral blood. This chain uses TRBV2 with TRBJ1-2; D perhaps matches TRBD1 (5 bases). CDR3 nucleotide sequence: TGTGCCAGCAGTGAGGCAGGGCGGAGCGGCTACACCTTC. Encoded protein: CASSEAGRSGYTF. The complete variable domain, with remaining parts taken from reference TRBV2 and TRBJ1-2, reads EPEVTQTPSHQVTQMGQEVILRCVPISNHLYFYWYRQILGQKVEFLVSFYNNEISEKSEIFDDQFSVERPDGSNFTLKIRSTKLEDSAMYFCASSEAGRSGYTFGSGTRLTVV.